This is a list of T cell receptor beta chains from one sample in a study of regulatory and conventional T cells in breast cancer. A single record per CDR3 protein comes from TCRdb applying MiXCR to the PCR reads. The profile shows approximately 9,700 distinct CDR3 sequences, roughly a third of them singletons. The source material was conventional T cells from blood. Receptors originate from a male donor in good health. The CDR3 runs from the conserved cysteine through the conserved F or W. The D gene is left open where the match is weak. Where a row states a size, it is once, few, many or the class of an expanded clone; other rows omit it.

TRBD1 15 TRBJ2-3 TRBV10-3 - TGTGCCATCAGGAGGGGACAGCGAAGCACAGATACGCAGTATTTT CAIRRGQRSTDTQYF
- 13 TRBJ2-2 TRBV5-4 large TGTGCCAGCAGTCAGCAGAGCACCGGGGAGCTGTTTTTT CASSQQSTGELFF
- 19 TRBJ1-2 TRBV27 large TGTGCCAGCATCCAACTAGGCCCCCTTCGTGGAGGGGCTAACTATGGCTACACCTTC CASIQLGPLRGGANYGYTF
- 12 TRBJ1-1 TRBV30 few TGTGCCTCCCTAGGGGAGCACACTGAAGCTTTCTTT CASLGEHTEAFF
- 14 TRBJ2-5 TRBV7-7 - TGTGCTAGCAGCTTAGCGCAGGGAATCGGGATCCAGTACTTC CASSLAQGIGIQYF
TRBD1 15 TRBJ1-6 TRBV5-5 few TGTGCCAGCAGCCTGACACAGGGGGGTGGATCACCCCTCCACTTT CASSLTQGGGSPLHF
- 12 TRBJ2-7 TRBV12-3/TRBV12-4 - TGTGCCAGCAGTCGGTGGACCTACGAGCAGTACTTC CASSRWTYEQYF
- 15 TRBJ1-1 TRBV4-3 - TGCGCCAGCAGCCAAACTCCGGAGGTGAACACTGAAGCTTTCTTT CASSQTPEVNTEAFF
TRBD2 17 TRBJ2-7 TRBV11-3 - TGTGCCAGCAGCTTAGAAGCGCCTCTAGCGGCCCCCTACGAGCAGTACTTC CASSLEAPLAAPYEQYF
- 13 TRBJ1-2 TRBV7-2 - TGTGCCAGCAGCTTATTTACAGGGTTTGGCTACACCTTC CASSLFTGFGYTF
TRBD1 15 TRBJ1-4 TRBV6-1 - TGTGCCAGCAGTGAACAGGGACAGCGACGGGAAAAACTGTTTTTT CASSEQGQRREKLFF
- 13 TRBJ2-7 TRBV5-1 few TGCGCCAGCAGCTTGGCCCTCGACTACGAGCAGTACTTC CASSLALDYEQYF
TRBD1 18 TRBJ2-2 TRBV24-1 medium-sized TGTGCCACCAGTGATTCCGTGGGTTGGACAGGAGTCACCGGGGAGCTGTTTTTT CATSDSVGWTGVTGELFF
TRBD1 12 TRBJ2-1 TRBV12-3/TRBV12-4 few TGTGCCAGCAGTCCCCCCGGGACAGCGCAGTTCTTC CASSPPGTAQFF
- 15 TRBJ2-7 TRBV20-1 few TGCAGTGCTGTCCGGGACTCGCTCAGCTCCTACGAGCAGTACTTC CSAVRDSLSSYEQYF
- 13 TRBJ2-5 TRBV7-9 - TGTGCCAGCAGCTTAGGGCCAGTCGAGACCCAGTACTTC CASSLGPVETQYF
- 16 TRBJ2-7 TRBV4-1 once TGCGCCAGCAGCCAAGGGACCCAAAAGGTCTCCTACGAGCAGTACTTC CASSQGTQKVSYEQYF